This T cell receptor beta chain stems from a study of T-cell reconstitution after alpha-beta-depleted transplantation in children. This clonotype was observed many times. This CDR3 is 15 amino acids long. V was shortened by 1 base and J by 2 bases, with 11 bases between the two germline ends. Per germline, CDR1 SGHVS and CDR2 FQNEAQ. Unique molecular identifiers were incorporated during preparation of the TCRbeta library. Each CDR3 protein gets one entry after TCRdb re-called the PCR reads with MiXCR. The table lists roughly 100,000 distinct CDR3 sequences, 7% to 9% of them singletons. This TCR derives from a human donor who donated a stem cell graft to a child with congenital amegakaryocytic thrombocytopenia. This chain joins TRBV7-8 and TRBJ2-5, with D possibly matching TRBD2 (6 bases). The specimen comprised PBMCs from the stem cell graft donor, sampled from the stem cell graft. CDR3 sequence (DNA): TGTGCCAGCAGCTTAGGCGGGGAACCTCAAGAGACCCAGTACTTC. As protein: CASSLGGEPQETQYF.